This T cell receptor (beta chain) was observed in a study of cytomegalovirus exposure and HLA in healthy donors. Whole-study results and caveats: In vitro experiments confirmed that three CMV-associated chains were specific for CMV antigens.

Trimming left V 5 bases short and J 2 bases short, with 13 bases between. The CDR3 spans 14 residues. The germline CDR1 and CDR2 sequences are SEHNR and FQNEAQ (reference sequence). Primers included in the PCR were 60 Vbeta and 13 Jbeta primers. Assay used: immunoSEQ multiplex PCR; TCRdb lists only in-frame clones, some missing. The sample has around 140,000 clones, about four fifths seen once. Donors likely had unrecorded immune exposures despite being nominally healthy when sampled. About this clone itself: Its cognate antigen is unknown.

The chain links TRBV7-9 to TRBJ2-7; no firm D call. This TCR was sampled from a male donor in good health and CMV-seronegative. Sequenced sample: PBMCs. The chain's CDR3 is CASSPSDGAYEQYF. The DNA of the CDR3 is TGTGCCAGCAGCCCCAGCGACGGAGCCTACGAGCAGTACTTC.